The subject of this entry is one T cell receptor (beta chain). This sample was included in a study of T cell changes during pregnancy in multiple sclerosis. Generated by immunoSEQ multiplex PCR, the TCRdb table keeps only in-frame clones and is missing some. The sample consists of fewer than 40,000 clones, 80% to 90% of them appearing once. This clonotype was obtained from a female donor with multiple sclerosis, enrolled in a pregnancy study. Here the sequenced sample was CD8+ T cells from peripheral blood mononuclear cells, taken in the second trimester of pregnancy.

The CDR3 DNA reads as TGTGCCAGCAGTTACGGGGGGGCCACTGAAGCTTTCTTT. Its protein is CASSYGGATEAFF. The chain links TRBV6-5 to TRBJ1-1, with a possible D match to TRBD1 (6 bases). Germline V gives CDR1 MNHEY, CDR2 SVGAGI. V was trimmed by 2 bases and J by 4 bases, leaving 8 bases between them. CDR3 length equals 13 residues.